This TCR beta chain comes out of a study of response to subunit inactivated influenza vaccine. Study results and limitations: A suggestion made by the authors is that each seasonal influenza vaccination recruits few new T cells.

Note on this clonotype: The antigen is not known.

CDR3 size: 14 residues. Trimming left V 3 bases short and J 0 bases short, with 8 bases between. Using its own MiXCR run on the RT-PCR reads, TCRdb lists one record per CDR3 protein. The repertoire consists of 500,000 to 550,000 distinct CDR3 sequences, with 7.6% occurring once and the leading ten covering 10% to 15%. J is TRBJ2-5 and V is TRBV12-3 or TRBV12-4; either TRBD1 or TRBD2 may supply D (5 bases each). Here the sequenced sample was PBMCs from blood, taken 23 to 25 months after vaccination. This sequence originates from a man aged 45-69 years who received an inactivated influenza vaccine. CDR3 nucleotides: TGTGCCAGCAGTTTCGGGACGTACCAAGAGACCCAGTACTTC. It codes for CASSFGTYQETQYF.